Listed below are T cell receptor beta chains from one sample, sequenced in a study of regulatory T cells in long-lasting Graves disease. TCRdb fed the multiplex PCR reads into MiXCR, producing one record per CDR3 protein. The table shows approximately 380,000 distinct CDR3 sequences, with about a fifth occurring only once. This material consisted of peripheral blood mononuclear cells (PBMCs), taken when the disease was refractory, from a patient treated with antithyroid drugs. The receptor set was obtained from a female donor with Graves disease. The CDR3 runs from the conserved cysteine through the conserved F or W. The D gene is left open where the match is weak. Clone sizes are given selectively: once, few, many, or a class where the clone is expanded.

>TRBD1|few|TRBJ2-7|TRBV10-2
CASSESGMTGGDYEQYF
TGCGCCAGCAGTGAGAGCGGAATGACAGGGGGCGACTACGAGCAGTACTTC
>TRBD1|many|TRBJ1-1|TRBV27
CASSWTGGATEAFF
TGTGCCAGCAGTTGGACAGGAGGGGCCACTGAAGCTTTCTTT
>TRBD1|few|TRBJ1-2|TRBV3-1
CASSQGVPGQVSNYGYTF
TGTGCCAGCAGCCAAGGAGTCCCGGGACAGGTCTCTAACTATGGCTACACCTTC
>TRBD2|many|TRBJ2-5|TRBV20-1
CSARGLAGGPSETQYF
TGCAGTGCTAGAGGCTTAGCGGGAGGGCCCTCAGAGACCCAGTACTTC
>NA|NA|TRBJ2-7|TRBV11-2
CASSPQGISRAEQYF
TGTGCCAGCAGCCCCCAGGGTATCTCCAGGGCCGAGCAGTACTTC
>TRBD1|few|TRBJ1-2|TRBV5-5
CASSLAQGAHSYGYTF
TGTGCCAGCAGCTTGGCCCAGGGGGCGCACAGCTATGGCTACACCTTC
>TRBD1|NA|TRBJ2-5|TRBV19
CASRGQGALVSGQETQYF
TGTGCCAGTAGAGGACAGGGGGCCCTAGTTAGCGGCCAAGAGACCCAGTACTTC
>NA|few|TRBJ1-4|TRBV3-1
CASSQGPPVWGEKLFF
TGTGCCAGCAGCCAAGGGCCTCCTGTTTGGGGTGAAAAACTGTTTTTT
>TRBD2|NA|TRBJ2-1|TRBV7-2
CASRLRASGNYNEQFF
TGTGCCAGCAGACTTCGGGCTAGCGGGAATTACAATGAGCAGTTCTTC
>NA|few|TRBJ2-3|TRBV7-2
CASSTDPADTQYF
TGTGCCAGCAGCACGGACCCGGCAGATACGCAGTATTTT
>TRBD1|NA|TRBJ2-1|TRBV30
CAWSVFGTGNNEQFF
TGTGCCTGGAGTGTTTTCGGGACAGGGAACAATGAGCAGTTCTTC
>NA|NA|TRBJ1-1|TRBV5-5
CASSFRPTDEAFF
TGTGCCAGCAGCTTCCGGCCGACGGATGAAGCTTTCTTT
>NA|many|TRBJ2-2|TRBV7-9
CASTSGAGELFF
TGTGCCAGCACCAGTGGGGCCGGGGAGCTGTTTTTT
>TRBD1|NA|TRBJ1-1|TRBV3-1
CASSQGQATPEAFF
TGTGCCAGCAGCCAGGGACAGGCCACACCTGAAGCTTTCTTT
>NA|many|TRBJ1-2|TRBV10-3
CAVSGASNYGYTF
TGTGCCGTATCAGGGGCCTCTAACTATGGCTACACCTTC
>NA|many|TRBJ2-7|TRBV12-3/TRBV12-4
CASSVVPRDHEQYF
TGTGCCAGCAGTGTGGTCCCCCGGGACCACGAGCAGTACTTC
>NA|NA|TRBJ1-4|TRBV14
CASSQDRFTAGGVNEKLFF
TGTGCCAGCAGCCAAGATAGATTCACGGCGGGAGGAGTAAATGAAAAACTGTTTTTT
>NA|many|TRBJ2-5|TRBV20-1
CSAQVGLRETQYF
TGCAGTGCCCAAGTGGGGCTGCGAGAGACCCAGTACTTC
>NA|NA|TRBJ2-4|TRBV7-9
CASSLAGPGTFIQYF
TGTGCCAGCAGCTTAGCGGGACCAGGAACCTTCATTCAGTACTTC
>NA|few|TRBJ1-1|TRBV13
CASSPKDRNTEAFF
TGTGCCAGCAGCCCAAAGGACAGGAACACTGAAGCTTTCTTT
>NA|NA|TRBJ2-3|TRBV28
CASSTTSTDTQYF
TGTGCCAGCAGTACCACTAGCACAGATACGCAGTATTTT
>NA|many|TRBJ1-1|TRBV28
CASFQGPHTEAFF
TGTGCCAGCTTCCAGGGGCCTCACACTGAAGCTTTCTTT
>NA|NA|TRBJ1-1|TRBV7-2
CASSPPRGLNTEAFF
TGTGCCAGCAGCCCCCCCAGGGGACTGAACACTGAAGCTTTCTTT
>NA|NA|TRBJ2-4|TRBV6-1
CASGGTRSNIQYF
TGTGCCAGTGGGGGGACCCGGTCGAACATTCAGTACTTC
>NA|few|TRBJ2-2|TRBV10-3
CAISVRTNTGELFF
TGTGCCATCAGCGTGAGGACGAACACCGGGGAGCTGTTTTTT
>NA|many|TRBJ2-2|TRBV28
CASKDTGELFF
TGTGCCAGCAAGGACACCGGGGAGCTGTTTTTT
>NA|few|TRBJ2-1|TRBV5-1
CASSLERGENEQFF
TGCGCCAGCAGCTTGGAAAGGGGGGAGAATGAGCAGTTCTTC
>TRBD1|NA|TRBJ2-7|TRBV19
CASSKGQGNSYEQYF
TGTGCCAGTAGTAAAGGACAGGGAAACTCCTACGAGCAGTACTTC
>TRBD1|NA|TRBJ2-2|TRBV7-8
CASSPSGQGVGELFF
TGTGCCAGCAGCCCAAGCGGACAGGGAGTCGGGGAGCTGTTTTTT
>NA|few|TRBJ2-7|TRBV12-3/TRBV12-4
CASPRGTDNF
TGTGCCAGCCCTAGGGGGACGGATAACTTC
>TRBD2|few|TRBJ2-7|TRBV7-3
CASSAEKTSGCSYEQYF
TGTGCCAGCAGCGCGGAAAAGACTAGCGGGTGTTCCTACGAGCAGTACTTC
>TRBD2|few|TRBJ2-1|TRBV11-2
CASSLFRRGLVGGPSSYNEQFF
TGTGCCAGCAGCTTATTTCGGCGAGGACTAGTGGGAGGCCCCAGCTCCTACAATGAGCAGTTCTTC
>NA|many|TRBJ2-7|TRBV28
CASSSQRGTLYEQYF
TGTGCCAGCAGTTCCCAGAGGGGGACCCTCTACGAGCAGTACTTC
>TRBD1|NA|TRBJ1-2|TRBV29-1
CSVVPQGQGDYTF
TGCAGCGTTGTGCCCCAAGGGCAGGGGGACTACACCTTC
>NA|NA|TRBJ2-5|TRBV4-3
CASSQSGAETQYF
TGCGCCAGCAGCCAAAGCGGAGCAGAGACCCAGTACTTC
>TRBD2|few|TRBJ2-2|TRBV7-9
CASSFTTSVAGELFF
TGTGCCAGCAGCTTTACGACTAGCGTAGCCGGGGAGCTGTTTTTT
>NA|NA|TRBJ1-2|TRBV19
CASRMVGGYTF
TGTGCCAGTCGGATGGTTGGAGGCTACACCTTC
>NA|few|TRBJ1-1|TRBV20-1
CSARGPTNTEAFF
TGCAGTGCTAGAGGTCCGACGAACACTGAAGCTTTCTTT
>TRBD1|NA|TRBJ2-2|TRBV28
CASSPNSGGGRAGELFF
TGTGCCAGCAGTCCTAACTCAGGGGGCGGTCGGGCCGGGGAGCTGTTTTTT
>TRBD1|many|TRBJ1-5|TRBV28
CASSLWTGDQPQHF
TGTGCCAGCAGTTTATGGACAGGGGATCAGCCCCAGCATTTT
>NA|many|TRBJ1-1|TRBV30
CAWSVQMNTEAFF
TGTGCCTGGAGTGTACAGATGAACACTGAAGCTTTCTTT
>TRBD1|NA|TRBJ1-2|TRBV29-1
CSVTNTPDRGYGYTF
TGCAGCGTGACGAATACCCCGGACAGGGGCTATGGCTACACCTTC
>NA|NA|TRBJ1-6|TRBV9
CASSATTGRTNSPLHF
TGTGCCAGCAGCGCCACAACAGGCAGAACTAATTCACCCCTCCACTTT
>TRBD2|NA|TRBJ2-2|TRBV5-1
CASSGTSVSNTGELFF
TGCGCCAGCAGCGGGACTAGTGTTTCGAACACCGGGGAGCTGTTTTTT
>NA|NA|TRBJ2-2|TRBV19
CASSIVTGTTGELFF
TGTGCCAGTAGTATAGTCACAGGGACCACCGGGGAGCTGTTTTTT
>NA|many|TRBJ1-2|TRBV12-3/TRBV12-4
CASSLGGGNYGYTF
TGTGCCAGCAGCCTCGGTGGGGGGAACTATGGCTACACCTTC